The 27 T cell receptor beta chains reported below all come from one sample, sequenced in a study of T cells in Graves' hyperthyroidism and ophthalmopathy. Amplification of TCR beta CDR3 regions used RNA as the template. Carried out on the TCR CDR3, a first-round RT-PCR used the HTBI primer set. TCRdb recomputed calls from the multiplex PCR reads with MiXCR, one row per CDR3 protein. The table includes around 360,000 distinct CDR3 sequences, 13% to 15% detected once. Material: blood. Receptor source: a woman aged 60-75 years with Graves' ophthalmopathy.

The sample holds a few counts of this clonotype. The chain recombines TRBV19 with TRBJ2-7; 12 bases agree with TRBD1. Germline V lookup: CDR1 LNHDA, CDR2 SQIVND (reference sequence). The length of the CDR3 is 19 residues. Germline trimming cut 4 bases from V and 1 base from J; bases unmatched to any gene: 14. CDR3 DNA sequence: TGTGCCAGTAGTAAAACCGGGACAGGGGGCGCGTTAGGGTCCTACGAGCAGTACTTC. Amino acid sequence: CASSKTGTGGALGSYEQYF.

In the case of this clonotype: This may come from a read error, since a much larger clone is one base off. The chain joins TRBV5-8 to TRBJ2-1, with TRBD2 as a possible D gene (5 bases). This CDR3 comprises 13 residues. Germline values: CDR1 SGHTS, CDR2 YDEGEE. CDR3 sequence reads: CASSLRENNGQFF. CDR3 nucleotide sequence: TGTGCCAGCAGCTTGCGGGAAAACAATGGGCAGTTCTTC.

Many counts were recorded for this clonotype. The chain has TRBV6-1 and TRBJ2-7; TRBD1 matches at 11 bases. With V trimmed by 0 bases and J by 6 bases, 4 bases remained unmatched. The CDR3 extends over 15 amino acids. Germline values: CDR1 MNHNS, CDR2 SASEGT. CDR3 nucleotide sequence: TGTGCCAGCAGTGAAGCGGGGACAGGGGGAGGCGAGCAGTACTTC. It yields the protein CASSEAGTGGGEQYF.

The V and J genes are TRBV6-7 and TRBJ2-2; D perhaps matches TRBD1 (6 bases). TRBV6-7 is an ORF for which the function is uncertain. V was shortened by 6 bases and J by 1 base, with 15 bases between the two germline ends. The CDR3 runs to 16 residues. The CDR3 region has the DNA TGTGCCAGCAGAAAGGGGGTTCGGCGGAACACCGGGGAGCTGTTTTTT. Protein: CASRKGVRRNTGELFF.

This clonotype has ten or more counts. The chain joins TRBV2 to TRBJ2-7, with TRBD2 identical over 13 bases. The length of the CDR3 is 18 residues. Looked up from germline, CDR1 is SNHLY and CDR2 is FYNNEI. After removal of 2 bases from V and 4 bases from J, the junction contained 11 bases not matched to a gene. CDR3 coding DNA: TGTGCCAGCAGTGAATACAGGGACACTAGCGGGAGGGGTTACGAGCAGTACTTC. It yields the protein CASSEYRDTSGRGYEQYF.

This clonotype was detected a few times. The V and J genes are TRBV7-8 and TRBJ2-7; D unresolved. This CDR3 is 13 amino acids long. V lost 4 bases and J lost 4, with 11 bases in between. Germline V lookup: CDR1 SGHVS, CDR2 FQNEAQ. The CDR3 nucleotides are TGTGCCAGCAGCTCTCTTGAGTGGTACGAGCAGTACTTC. Encoded protein: CASSSLEWYEQYF. The whole variable domain, remainder taken from reference TRBV7-8 and TRBJ2-7, is GAGVSQSPRYKVAKRGQDVALRCDPISGHVSLFWYQQALGQGPEFLTYFQNEAQLDKSGLPSDRFFAERPEGSVSTLKIQRTQQEDSAVYLCASSSLEWYEQYFGPGTRLTVT.

This clonotype was detected many times. The chain uses TRBV18 and TRBJ2-7; perhaps TRBD2 as D (6 bases). Trimming took 1 base from V and 5 from J, leaving 18 bases between them. CDR3 size: 16 residues. Germline V lookup: CDR1 KGHSH, CDR2 LQKENI. DNA for the CDR3: TGTGCCAGCTCACCACATATTCCGGGACTTGGGGACGAGCAGTACTTC. Its translation: CASSPHIPGLGDEQYF.

This clonotype has a count of ten or more. The J gene is TRBJ2-2, the V gene TRBV5-6; D unresolved. Looked up from germline, CDR1 is SGHDT and CDR2 is YYEEEE. The CDR3 length is 12 residues. Trimming took 0 bases from V and 7 from J, leaving 4 bases between them. The chain's CDR3 is CASSLGNGELFF. Here the CDR3 DNA reads TGTGCCAGCAGCTTGGGGAACGGGGAGCTGTTTTTT.

This clonotype was detected many times. The chain uses TRBV6-1 and TRBJ2-7; possibly TRBD2 for D (5 bases). Per the germline V gene, CDR1 is MNHNS and CDR2 is SASEGT. V was trimmed by 3 bases and J by 6 bases, leaving 6 bases between them. This CDR3 has 11 amino acids. CDR3 nucleotide sequence: TGTGCCAGCAGTGACCGGGGCGAGCAGTACTTC. This sequence encodes CASSDRGEQYF.

The table lists this clonotype with many counts. The CDR3 nucleotides are TGTGCCAGCACTCTGACCGTTGCGGGAACCTACGAGCAGTACTTC. Protein product: CASTLTVAGTYEQYF. The chain links TRBV28 to TRBJ2-7, with D tentatively TRBD2 (6 bases). Per germline, CDR1 MDHEN and CDR2 SYDVKM. Trimming removed 7 bases at V and 2 bases at J, with 18 bases between. This CDR3 comprises 15 residues.

This clonotype came up a few times. The gene calls are TRBV29-1 and TRBJ1-1; 8 bases match TRBD1. The CDR3 has 14 amino acids. V dropped 4 bases and J dropped 3; count of bases not matched to a gene: 7. Germline-derived CDR1 and CDR2 are SQVTM and ANQGSEA. The CDR3 spells CSVGNRGGYTEAFF. CDR3 nucleotide sequence: TGCAGCGTTGGAAACAGGGGGGGGTACACTGAAGCTTTCTTT.

This clonotype has ten or more counts. The V call is TRBV11-2, the J call TRBJ1-5; TRBD1 might be the D (6 bases). The CDR3 extends over 17 amino acids. Germline CDR1 is SGHAT and CDR2 is FQNNGV. The V end was cut by 1 base, the J end by 0 bases, with 13 bases between. The CDR3 protein is CASSLGLGTISNQPQHF. CDR3 coding DNA: TGTGCCAGCAGCTTAGGTCTTGGGACAATTAGCAATCAGCCCCAGCATTTT.

At least ten counts were recorded for this clonotype. The chain has TRBV28 and TRBJ1-1; the match to TRBD1 covers 7 bases. Per germline, CDR1 MDHEN and CDR2 SYDVKM. The CDR3 contains 13 residues. The V segment lost 6 bases and the J segment 4 bases; nucleotides outside the gene matches: 5. CDR3: CASSYRGSTEAFF. The CDR3 nucleotides read TGTGCCAGCAGCTACAGGGGAAGCACTGAAGCTTTCTTT. The whole variable domain, filled in from reference TRBV28 and TRBJ1-1, reads DVKVTQSSRYLVKRTGEKVFLECVQDMDHENMFWYRQDPGLGLRLIYFSYDVKMKEKGDIPEGYSVSREKKERFSLILESASTNQTSMYLCASSYRGSTEAFFGQGTRLTVV.

This chain's CDR3 is CASSLPSGGRGGYTF. In DNA form, the CDR3 reads TGTGCCAGCAGCCTCCCCTCTGGGGGTAGGGGTGGCTACACCTTC. The rearrangement uses TRBV14 and TRBJ1-2, with TRBD1 as a possible D gene (5 bases). Trimming removed 4 bases from V and 7 bases from J, with 19 bases in between. CDR3 length: 15 amino acids. The germline V gene encodes CDR1 SGHDN and CDR2 FVKESK.

This clonotype was seen repeatedly, ten times or more. The V call is TRBV27, the J call TRBJ2-5; 7 positions agree with TRBD2. Germline V gene sequence: CDR1 MNHEY, CDR2 SMNVEV (reference sequence). The junction had 11 bases not matched to a gene; V was cut back by 5 bases and J by 2 bases. The CDR3 spans 16 residues. In DNA form, the CDR3 reads TGTGCCAGCAGTGGGTCAGCGGGGACCGCACAAGAGACCCAGTACTTC. Protein sequence: CASSGSAGTAQETQYF.

This clonotype was recorded many times. The chain joins TRBV11-2 to TRBJ2-7; 8 bases agree with TRBD2. The J segment lost 3 bases and the V segment lost 7 bases, leaving 8 bases of the junction unmatched. CDR3 size: 14 residues. The germline CDR1 and CDR2 sequences are SGHAT and FQNNGV. CDR3 in amino acids: CASTEASGFYEQYF. The CDR3 DNA reads as TGTGCCAGCACGGAGGCTAGCGGGTTCTACGAGCAGTACTTC.

This clonotype showed up many times. V usage is TRBV2 and J usage is TRBJ2-2; D is perhaps TRBD1 (5 bases). Germline loops: CDR1 SNHLY, CDR2 FYNNEI. The CDR3 length is 14 residues. V shed 4 bases and J shed 4 bases, with 10 bases lying between them. The CDR3 bases are TGTGCCAGCAGTGCTCGACAGACCACCGGGGAGCTGTTTTTT. It codes for CASSARQTTGELFF.

This clonotype turned up a few times. The chain joins TRBV7-3 to TRBJ2-1; 9 bases agree with TRBD2. Germline assignment: CDR1 SGHTA and CDR2 FQGTGA. The ends lost 5 bases at V and 6 bases at J; junction bases unmatched: 5. The CDR3 extends over 14 amino acids. The CDR3 loop reads CASSATSGPNEQFF. For the CDR3, the DNA is TGTGCCAGCAGCGCGACTAGCGGCCCCAATGAGCAGTTCTTC.

This clonotype appeared many times. The chain uses TRBV5-1 and TRBJ1-1, with a possible D match to TRBD1 (5 bases). CDR3 length: 15 residues. V lost 4 bases to trimming and J lost 1 base, with 14 bases between them. Germline CDR1 reads SGHRS; CDR2 reads YFSETQ. CDR3 nucleotide sequence: TGCGCCAGCAGCCTTACCGGACACCGGAACACTGAAGCTTTCTTT. It codes for CASSLTGHRNTEAFF.

This clonotype has at least ten counts. The chain carries TRBV2 and TRBJ1-1, with D unclear. Trimming cost V 7 bases and J 8 bases, with 11 bases left between them. The CDR3 covers 11 residues. CDR1 is SNHLY and CDR2 is FYNNEI in the germline V gene. The CDR3 loop reads CASNPAAEAFF. CDR3 nucleotide sequence: TGTGCCAGCAACCCGGCAGCCGAAGCTTTCTTT.

J is TRBJ2-7 and V is TRBV28, with D perhaps matching TRBD1 (6 bases). Germline CDR1 is MDHEN and CDR2 is SYDVKM. V was pared by 6 bases and J by 6 bases, with 15 bases between. The CDR3 is 13 residues long. This CDR3 reads CASSQGTPCEQYF. The CDR3 bases are TGTGCCAGCAGCCAGGGGACCCCCTGCGAGCAGTACTTC.

This clonotype has at least ten counts. The chain is built from TRBV2 and TRBJ2-5, with 7 bases fitting TRBD1. The length of the CDR3 is 14 residues. Germline CDR1 and CDR2: SNHLY and FYNNEI. With V trimmed by 1 base and J by 5 bases, 4 bases remained unmatched. CDR3 residues: CASSEGDSWETQYF. CDR3 nucleotide sequence: TGTGCCAGCAGTGAAGGGGACAGCTGGGAGACCCAGTACTTC. The full variable domain, its missing parts supplied by reference TRBV2 and TRBJ2-5, is EPEVTQTPSHQVTQMGQEVILRCVPISNHLYFYWYRQILGQKVEFLVSFYNNEISEKSEIFDDQFSVERPDGSNFTLKIRSTKLEDSAMYFCASSEGDSWETQYFGPGTRLLVL.

The rearrangement links TRBV4-1 to TRBJ2-2; the D gene could be TRBD1 or TRBD2 (5 bases each). This CDR3 comprises 15 residues. Germline V gene sequence: CDR1 MGHRA, CDR2 YSYEKL. V was pared by 1 base and J by 0 bases, with 6 bases between. The CDR3 coding sequence is TGCGCCAGCAGCCAAGGGGGGACGAACACCGGGGAGCTGTTTTTT. Translation: CASSQGGTNTGELFF.

This clonotype was detected only a few times. The V gene is TRBV7-2, the J gene TRBJ2-7, with D hard to call. Trimming shortened V by 1 base and J by 6 bases, and 10 bases separated the two germline ends. Per the germline V gene, CDR1 is SGHTA and CDR2 is FQGNSA. The CDR3 length is 13 residues. The DNA of the CDR3 is TGTGCCAGCAGCTTAGTGGTTCGCGGCGAGCAGTACTTC. As protein: CASSLVVRGEQYF.

This clonotype was detected ten times or more. V and J are TRBV12-5 and TRBJ2-3; 7 positions agree with TRBD2. CDR1 and CDR2 (germline): LGHNT, FRNRAP. The V gene end was trimmed by 2 bases and the J gene end by 0 bases; junction bases not matched to a gene: 2. The CDR3 is made up of 15 amino acids. The CDR3 region is CASGLREGSTDTQYF. The DNA for the CDR3 is TGTGCTAGTGGTTTGAGGGAGGGTAGCACAGATACGCAGTATTTT.

This clonotype showed up just a few times. V is TRBV20-1 and J is TRBJ2-5, with D possibly TRBD1 on 5 matching bases. There are 13 residues in the CDR3. Trimming stripped 4 bases from V and 1 base from J, with 10 bases between. Germline values: CDR1 DFQATT, CDR2 SNEGSKA (reference sequence). Here the CDR3 reads CSANEGAQETQYF. The CDR3 coding sequence is TGCAGTGCTAACGAAGGGGCCCAAGAGACCCAGTACTTC.

This clonotype has a count of ten or more. The gene calls are TRBV2 and TRBJ1-4, with TRBD1 matching over 8 bases. The CDR3 is 14 residues long. Trimming took 4 bases from V and 5 from J; bases not matched to a gene: 3. CDR1 SNHLY and CDR2 FYNNEI come from the germline V gene. In nucleotides, the CDR3 is TGTGCCAGCAGTGTCTGGACAGGGAATGAAAAACTGTTTTTT. Amino acid sequence: CASSVWTGNEKLFF.